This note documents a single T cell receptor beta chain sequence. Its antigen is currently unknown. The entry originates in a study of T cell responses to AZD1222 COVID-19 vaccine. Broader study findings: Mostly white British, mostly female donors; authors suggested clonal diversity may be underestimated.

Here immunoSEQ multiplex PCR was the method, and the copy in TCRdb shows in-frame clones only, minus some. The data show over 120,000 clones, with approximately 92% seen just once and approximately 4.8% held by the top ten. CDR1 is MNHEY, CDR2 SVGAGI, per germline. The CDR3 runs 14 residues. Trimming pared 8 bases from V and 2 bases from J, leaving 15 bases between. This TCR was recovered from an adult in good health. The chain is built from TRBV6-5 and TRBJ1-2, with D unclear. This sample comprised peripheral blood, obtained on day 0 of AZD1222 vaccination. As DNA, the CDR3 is TGTGCCAGCTATTCCGAAACGGGGAACTATGGCTACACCTTC. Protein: CASYSETGNYGYTF.